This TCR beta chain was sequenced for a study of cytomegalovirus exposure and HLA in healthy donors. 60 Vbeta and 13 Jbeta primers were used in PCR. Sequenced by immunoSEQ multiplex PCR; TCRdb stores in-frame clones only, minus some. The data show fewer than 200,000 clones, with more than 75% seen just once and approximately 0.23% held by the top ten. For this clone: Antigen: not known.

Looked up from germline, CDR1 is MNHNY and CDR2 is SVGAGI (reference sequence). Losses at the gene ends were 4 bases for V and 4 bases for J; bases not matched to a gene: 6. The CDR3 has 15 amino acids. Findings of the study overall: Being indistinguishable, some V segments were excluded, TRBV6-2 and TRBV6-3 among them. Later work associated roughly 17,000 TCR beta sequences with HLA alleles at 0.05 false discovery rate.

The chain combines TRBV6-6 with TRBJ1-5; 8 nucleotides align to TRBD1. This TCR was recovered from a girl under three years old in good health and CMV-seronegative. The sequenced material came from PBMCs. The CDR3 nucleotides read TGTGCCAGCAGTTCAGGGGGCGCGTGGAATCAGCCCCAGCATTTT. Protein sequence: CASSSGGAWNQPQHF.